The 32 T cell receptor beta chains in this list originate from one sample, sequenced in a study of cytomegalovirus exposure and HLA in healthy donors. The study ran its PCR with 60 Vbeta and 13 Jbeta primers. TCRdb keeps only in-frame clones here, not all; method: immunoSEQ multiplex PCR. The sample includes about 170,000 clones, roughly four fifths of them seen just once. The sequencing input was PBMCs. Receptors were obtained from a woman in her 30s in good health and CMV-seropositive.

J is TRBJ1-1 and V is TRBV12-5; TRBD1 aligns across 9 bases. There are 15 residues in the CDR3. Losses at the gene ends were 5 bases for V and 3 bases for J; bases not matched to a gene: 7. Germline V CDR1 and CDR2: LGHNT, FRNRAP. The CDR3 reads CASGPGQGSDTEAFF. Here the CDR3 DNA reads TGTGCTAGTGGTCCCGGACAGGGGTCGGACACTGAAGCTTTCTTT. The variable domain in full, with the rest retrieved from reference TRBV12-5 and TRBJ1-1, is DARVTQTPRHKVTEMGQEVTMRCQPILGHNTVFWYRQTMMQGLELLAYFRNRAPLDDSGMPKDRFSAEMPDATLATLKIQPSEPRDSAVYFCASGPGQGSDTEAFFGQGTRLTVV.

The CDR3 DNA reads as TGTGCCAGCAGCCGGATTCAAGAGGCAGATACGCAGTATTTT. Translated: CASSRIQEADTQYF. V usage is TRBV28 and J usage is TRBJ2-3, with D unclear. V was shortened by 6 bases and J by 4 bases, with 14 bases between the two germline ends. CDR1 MDHEN and CDR2 SYDVKM come from the germline V gene. The CDR3 sequence is 14 residues long. Complete variable domain (other parts from reference TRBV28 and TRBJ2-3): DVKVTQSSRYLVKRTGEKVFLECVQDMDHENMFWYRQDPGLGLRLIYFSYDVKMKEKGDIPEGYSVSREKKERFSLILESASTNQTSMYLCASSRIQEADTQYFGPGTRLTVL.

The sample holds a few counts of this clone. V is TRBV5-5 and J is TRBJ2-3; possibly TRBD1 for D (6 bases). The CDR3 spans 14 residues. Germline loops: CDR1 SGHKS, CDR2 YYEKEE (reference sequence). The V gene lost 2 bases and the J gene lost 6 bases, with 13 bases spanning the gap. CDR3 DNA: TGTGCCAGCAGCTTATGGGGGCTTGGGGATACGCAGTATTTT. Translated: CASSLWGLGDTQYF.

The V and J genes are TRBV27 and TRBJ1-4; perhaps TRBD1 as D (6 bases). V was pared by 3 bases and J by 3 bases, with 8 bases between. The V gene's germline CDR1 is MNHEY and CDR2 SMNVEV (reference sequence). The length of the CDR3 is 14 residues. CDR3 coding DNA: TGTGCCAGCAGTTTCGGACAGTCTAATGAAAAACTGTTTTTT. As protein: CASSFGQSNEKLFF.

The CDR3 reads CASSAAGPREAFF. CDR3 DNA sequence: TGTGCCAGCAGCGCAGCGGGACCGAGGGAAGCTTTCTTT. The chain uses TRBV5-4 and TRBJ1-1, with a possible D match to TRBD1 (5 bases). The V and J ends lost 4 bases and 8 bases respectively, with 15 bases between them. Germline V gene lookup returns CDR1 SGHNT and CDR2 YYREEE (reference sequence). This CDR3 has 13 amino acids.

The chain recombines TRBV5-4 with TRBJ2-3; 7 bases agree with TRBD1. Unmatched junction bases numbered 5, after V lost 3 bases and J lost 4 bases. Germline-derived CDR1 and CDR2 are SGHNT and YYREEE (reference sequence). The CDR3 loop spans 14 amino acids. The CDR3 here is CASSSPQGPDTQYF. For the CDR3, the DNA is TGTGCCAGCAGCTCGCCACAGGGGCCAGATACGCAGTATTTT. Combining the CDR3 with reference TRBV5-4 and TRBJ2-3 gives the whole variable domain ETGVTQSPTHLIKTRGQQVTLRCSSQSGHNTVSWYQQALGQGPQFIFQYYREEENGRGNFPPRFSGLQFPNYSSELNVNALELDDSALYLCASSSPQGPDTQYFGPGTRLTVL.

The J gene is TRBJ1-1, the V gene TRBV10-3, with 8 bases fitting TRBD1. V lost 3 bases and J lost 1; bases outside the gene matches: 4. The CDR3 is made up of 15 amino acids. Germline V CDR1 and CDR2: ENHRY, SYGVKD. CDR3 coding DNA: TGTGCCATCAGTGATATGGACAGGGAGAACACTGAAGCTTTCTTT. Its translation: CAISDMDRENTEAFF.

The J gene is TRBJ1-5, the V gene TRBV20-1; D remains ambiguous. The ends were cut back, 6 bases at V and 6 bases at J, with 9 bases in the middle. CDR1 is DFQATT and CDR2 is SNEGSKA in the germline V gene (reference sequence). The CDR3 covers 11 residues. In DNA, the CDR3 is TGCAGTGCCGGAGGAAGTCAGCCCCAGCATTTT. Its translation: CSAGGSQPQHF.

The chain couples TRBV10-3 to TRBJ1-4; the match to TRBD1 covers 7 bases. J was trimmed by 8 bases and V by 5 bases; bases with no gene match: 11. This CDR3 has 15 residues. In germline, CDR1 is ENHRY, CDR2 SYGVKD. DNA for the CDR3: TGTGCCATCAGTCGGAGAGGGACAGCAGAAGAAAAACTGTTTTTT. Translation gives CAISRRGTAEEKLFF.

This clone was counted only a few times. V and J are TRBV14 and TRBJ1-1, with D uncertain. V was pared by 1 base and J by 8 bases, with 14 bases between. From germline, CDR1 is SGHDN and CDR2 FVKESK. The CDR3 length is 14 residues. In DNA, the CDR3 is TGTGCCAGCAGCCAAGCCCTCGGGAGATACGAAGCTTTCTTT. Encoded protein: CASSQALGRYEAFF.

The chain links TRBV2 to TRBJ1-2; D possibly corresponds to TRBD1 (6 bases). V was shortened by 4 bases and J by 3 bases, with 9 bases between the two germline ends. The CDR3 length is 13 residues. CDR1 SNHLY and CDR2 FYNNEI come from the germline V gene. Here the CDR3 reads CASSGQVHYGYTF. In DNA form, the CDR3 reads TGTGCCAGCAGTGGACAGGTGCACTATGGCTACACCTTC.

The rearrangement joins TRBV7-2 to TRBJ1-1; the D gene is possibly TRBD1 (5 bases). The V gene's germline CDR1 is SGHTA and CDR2 FQGNSA. The germline V and J ends were trimmed by 0 bases and 2 bases, with 16 bases remaining between them. The CDR3 is 17 amino acids. The DNA for the CDR3 is TGTGCCAGCAGCTTAGCAGGAGGGGCAGCCCCCAACACTGAAGCTTTCTTT. As protein: CASSLAGGAAPNTEAFF.

The chain links TRBV27 to TRBJ2-1; perhaps TRBD1 as D (5 bases). Germline CDR1 is MNHEY and CDR2 is SMNVEV (reference sequence). The V end was cut by 4 bases, the J end by 3 bases, with 10 bases between. The CDR3 sequence is 14 residues long. The CDR3 spells CASSSHQGYNEQFF. CDR3 nucleotides: TGTGCCAGCAGTTCTCACCAGGGCTACAATGAGCAGTTCTTC.

This chain links TRBV5-1 with TRBJ2-1; 7 bases agree with TRBD1. Germline V CDR1 and CDR2: SGHRS, YFSETQ. The CDR3 totals 16 residues. Losses at the gene ends were 0 bases for V and 1 base for J; bases not matched to a gene: 4. CDR3 residues: CASSLGGDSSYNEQFF. CDR3 DNA sequence: TGCGCCAGCAGCTTGGGAGGGGACAGTTCCTACAATGAGCAGTTCTTC.

The J gene is TRBJ1-1, the V gene TRBV6-4; 8 bases line up with TRBD1. The germline gives CDR1 MRHNA, CDR2 SNTAGT. The trim removed 5 bases at V and 1 base at J, leaving 3 bases unmatched. CDR3 length: 14 amino acids. CDR3 amino acids: CASSWGQENTEAFF. Written as DNA, the CDR3 is TGTGCCAGCAGTTGGGGACAGGAGAACACTGAAGCTTTCTTT.

The CDR3 coding sequence is TGTGCCAGCAGCTCGGAGAACTATGGCTACACCTTC. It specifies CASSSENYGYTF. V and J are TRBV11-2 and TRBJ1-2; D gene uncertain. CDR3 length equals 12 residues. V lost 4 bases, J lost 2 bases, and 5 bases lay in between. Germline V gene data show CDR1 as SGHAT and CDR2 as FQNNGV.

The rearrangement joins TRBV5-1 to TRBJ2-2; possible D gene TRBD2, 7 bases. V gave up 1 base and J gave up 1 base, with 8 bases separating them. Germline V gene lookup returns CDR1 SGHRS and CDR2 YFSETQ. The CDR3 covers 15 residues. CDR3 bases: TGCGCCAGCAGCTTGAGGGGGGGGAACACCGGGGAGCTGTTTTTT. As protein: CASSLRGGNTGELFF. Full variable domain (rest looked up from reference TRBV5-1 and TRBJ2-2): KAGVTQTPRYLIKTRGQQVTLSCSPISGHRSVSWYQQTPGQGLQFLFEYFSETQRNKGNFPGRFSGRQFSNSRSEMNVSTLELGDSALYLCASSLRGGNTGELFFGEGSRLTVL.

The chain uses TRBV5-1 and TRBJ2-5; D is possibly TRBD2 (5 bases). The J call may be wrong; the DNA end is better matched by TRBJ2-7. Per the germline V gene, CDR1 is SGHRS and CDR2 is YFSETQ. The CDR3 is made up of 16 amino acids. Here the CDR3 DNA reads TGCGCCAGCAGCTTGGGAGGCGCAGCGGCCTCCTACGAGCAGTACTTC. This codes for CASSLGGAAASYEQYF.

The chain is built from TRBV18 and TRBJ1-1; D not resolved. The CDR3 is made up of 15 amino acids. CDR1 and CDR2 from the germline V gene are KGHSH and LQKENI. V was cut by 8 bases and J by 0 bases, with 16 bases left in between. In nucleotides, the CDR3 is TGTGCCAGCCTAGATAGAAAAAAGGTGAACACTGAAGCTTTCTTT. Protein sequence: CASLDRKKVNTEAFF.

This CDR3 reads CASGRGQGYDNEQFF. The CDR3 nucleotides are TGTGCTAGTGGTCGTGGACAGGGCTACGACAATGAGCAGTTCTTC. The chain employs TRBV12-5 and TRBJ2-1; 8 nucleotides align to TRBD1. The J segment lost 5 bases and the V segment lost 5 bases, leaving 8 bases of the junction unmatched. CDR1 and CDR2 from the germline V gene are LGHNT and FRNRAP. The CDR3 extends over 15 amino acids.

This clone was recorded a few times. DNA of the CDR3: TGCAGCGTTGAAGTTCAGCGAGACACTGAAGCTTTCTTT. Its translation: CSVEVQRDTEAFF. The gene calls are TRBV29-1 and TRBJ1-1; the D is unclear. This CDR3 comprises 13 residues. V was shortened by 1 base and J by 3 bases, with 9 bases between the two germline ends. CDR1 SQVTM and CDR2 ANQGSEA come from the germline V gene.

V is TRBV27 and J is TRBJ1-1; D uncertain. Germline CDR1 reads MNHEY; CDR2 reads SMNVEV (reference sequence). The CDR3 runs to 13 residues. V dropped 3 bases and J dropped 1 base, with 6 bases sitting between them. The CDR3 nucleotides are TGTGCCAGCAGTTTCGCGGGGAACACTGAAGCTTTCTTT. It is translated as CASSFAGNTEAFF.

A few counts support this clone. This rearrangement joins TRBV29-1 to TRBJ1-2; D is unclear. This CDR3 is built from 12 residues. CDR1 is SQVTM and CDR2 is ANQGSEA in the germline V gene. V dropped 7 bases and J dropped 0 bases, with 9 bases sitting between them. The DNA of the CDR3 is TGCAGCGCCCCAGAAGCTAACTATGGCTACACCTTC. Its protein is CSAPEANYGYTF.

V usage is TRBV5-6 and J usage is TRBJ2-7; a possible D gene is TRBD1 (6 bases). Trimming removed 2 bases from V and 1 base from J, with 16 bases in between. In germline, CDR1 is SGHDT, CDR2 YYEEEE. CDR3 size: 16 residues. CDR3 sequence reads: CASSLIANRVSYEQYF. Here the CDR3 DNA reads TGTGCCAGCAGCTTAATAGCGAACAGGGTTTCCTACGAGCAGTACTTC.

The chain couples TRBV5-1 to TRBJ2-1; 10 nucleotides agree with TRBD1. Germline V lookup: CDR1 SGHRS, CDR2 YFSETQ. The CDR3 length is 17 residues. The trim removed 4 bases at V and 1 base at J, leaving 8 bases unmatched. The CDR3 DNA sequence: TGCGCCAGCAGCGAAAGACAGGGGGCTCCTTCCTACAATGAGCAGTTCTTC. Its protein is CASSERQGAPSYNEQFF.

The V call is TRBV7-2, the J call TRBJ2-2, with TRBD2 identical over 9 bases. Looked up from germline, CDR1 is SGHTA and CDR2 is FQGNSA. There are 15 residues in the CDR3. J lost 7 bases, V lost 5 bases, and 8 bases had no gene match. CDR3 loop: CASSPDRTSVGELFF. Here the CDR3 DNA reads TGTGCCAGCAGCCCTGACCGGACTAGCGTCGGGGAGCTGTTTTTT.

The chain joins TRBV5-1 to TRBJ2-7; TRBD1 might be the D (5 bases). CDR1 is SGHRS and CDR2 is YFSETQ in the germline V gene. This CDR3 comprises 13 residues. The germline V and J ends were trimmed by 4 bases and 5 bases, with 13 bases remaining between them. The CDR3 nucleotides are TGCGCCAGCAGCACACAGGTAATCGACGAGCAGTACTTC. This gives the protein CASSTQVIDEQYF.

This rearrangement joins TRBV28 to TRBJ1-5; D unclear. V was pared by 2 bases and J by 4 bases, with 15 bases between. Looked up from germline, CDR1 is MDHEN and CDR2 is SYDVKM. The CDR3 is 16 residues long. In DNA, the CDR3 is TGTGCCAGCAGTTTAACAACAGTCGGCTTAAATCAGCCCCAGCATTTT. The encoded protein is CASSLTTVGLNQPQHF.

V is TRBV11-3 and J is TRBJ2-7, with TRBD1 matching over 7 bases. Germline V gene sequence: CDR1 SGHNT, CDR2 YENEEA. CDR3 length: 14 amino acids. Trimming at V came to 5 bases and at J to 5 bases, leaving 9 bases not matched to a gene. The CDR3 nucleotides are TGTGCCAGCAGCCCTCAACAGGGGCTAAACGAGCAGTACTTC. This codes for CASSPQQGLNEQYF.

The chain recombines TRBV30 with TRBJ2-7, with 7 positions matching TRBD1. The J segment lost 0 bases and the V segment lost 5 bases, leaving 7 bases of the junction unmatched. Per germline, CDR1 GTSNPN and CDR2 SVGIG (reference sequence). CDR3 length: 14 residues. The CDR3 sequence: CAWDKTGSSYEQYF. In DNA, the CDR3 is TGTGCCTGGGACAAGACAGGGAGCTCCTACGAGCAGTACTTC. The whole variable domain, filled in from reference TRBV30 and TRBJ2-7, reads SQTIHQWPATLVQPVGSPLSLECTVEGTSNPNLYWYRQAAGRGLQLLFYSVGIGQISSEVPQNLSASRPQDRQFILSSKKLLLSDSGFYLCAWDKTGSSYEQYFGPGTRLTVT.

The chain uses TRBV7-2 and TRBJ1-2; TRBD1 matches at 8 bases. Trimming took 3 bases from V and 3 from J; bases not matched to a gene: 3. The CDR3 spans 14 residues. Germline loops: CDR1 SGHTA, CDR2 FQGNSA. The chain's CDR3 is CASSFGTGDYGYTF. The CDR3 DNA reads as TGTGCCAGCAGCTTCGGGACAGGAGACTATGGCTACACCTTC.

The rearrangement links TRBV5-1 to TRBJ2-7, with 7 bases lining up with TRBD2. The germline CDR1 and CDR2 sequences are SGHRS and YFSETQ. Trimming took 4 bases from V and 6 from J; bases not matched to a gene: 19. This CDR3 comprises 17 residues. The CDR3 nucleotides read TGCGCCAGCAGCCCCTCTTTGGGCGGGAGAAGGTCAGGCGAGCAGTACTTC. It is translated as CASSPSLGGRRSGEQYF.